The 7 T cell receptor beta chains presented below share a single source sample, sequenced in a study of OX40 agonist ivuxolimab in advanced cancers. Profiled with immunoSEQ multiplex PCR; TCRdb holds only in-frame clones, not every one. This sample carries tens of thousands of clones, approximately 86% of them seen once, and the ten largest clones take 2.5% to 3%. The input for sequencing was CD4+ or CD8+ T cells sorted from blood, taken in a trial of the OX40 agonist ivuxolimab. Receptor source: an adult with an advanced solid tumor such as melanoma, head and neck, liver or kidney cancer.

The chain has TRBV5-1 and TRBJ2-2; TRBD2 matches at 12 bases. From germline, CDR1 is SGHRS and CDR2 YFSETQ. V was pared by 1 base and J by 6 bases, with 7 bases of the junction left unmatched. This CDR3 contains 17 residues. CDR3 in amino acids: CASSLTSGRTRAGELFF. CDR3 nucleotide sequence: TGCGCCAGCAGCTTGACTAGCGGGAGGACCCGGGCCGGGGAGCTGTTTTTT.

The V and J genes are TRBV18 and TRBJ1-1; 9 bases are shared with TRBD1. The CDR3 consists of 14 residues. V lost 6 bases and J lost 3; bases outside the gene matches: 5. Germline CDR1 reads KGHSH; CDR2 reads LQKENI. CDR3 region: CASSPTGGDTEAFF. CDR3 DNA sequence: TGTGCCAGCTCGCCGACAGGGGGGGACACTGAAGCTTTCTTT.

This clone occurred once. The chain has TRBV4-1 and TRBJ2-2; tentative D call: TRBD1 (5 bases). Germline V gene sequence: CDR1 MGHRA, CDR2 YSYEKL. The CDR3 loop spans 17 amino acids. The ends were cut back, 0 bases at V and 5 bases at J, with 16 bases in the middle. The CDR3 DNA is TGCGCCAGCAGCCAAGATCCACAGGCCGCATGGACCGGGGAGCTGTTTTTT. Encoded protein: CASSQDPQAAWTGELFF.

This sequence joins TRBV29-1 and TRBJ1-1; 9 bases are a match to TRBD1. Germline V CDR1 and CDR2: SQVTM, ANQGSEA. V gave up 7 bases and J gave up 4 bases; unmatched junction bases: 7. This CDR3 comprises 13 residues. The CDR3 is CSARGQGITEAFF. The CDR3 bases are TGCAGCGCCAGGGGACAGGGAATCACTGAAGCTTTCTTT.

The chain combines TRBV19 with TRBJ1-5; weak D call: TRBD1 (5 bases). This CDR3 has 13 residues. The V gene's germline CDR1 is LNHDA and CDR2 SQIVND (reference sequence). Trimming took off 5 bases at V and 2 bases at J, with 7 bases between the two ends. DNA of the CDR3: TGTGCCAGTAGTGGGGACGGCAATCAGCCCCAGCATTTT. Its translation is CASSGDGNQPQHF.

CDR3 amino acids: CASRPGQGGRDEQFF. The CDR3, as DNA: TGTGCCAGCAGACCCGGACAGGGAGGTCGCGATGAGCAGTTCTTC. The V and J genes are TRBV6-5 and TRBJ2-1; 8 bases match TRBD1. CDR3 length: 15 residues. Germline CDR1 MNHEY, CDR2 SVGAGI. Unmatched junction bases numbered 12, after V lost 6 bases and J lost 8 bases.

This clone was seen more than once but under ten times. Its ends do not fully match the called genes, so a read error is possible. This rearrangement joins TRBV2 to TRBJ2-1; D possibly corresponds to TRBD1 (6 bases). The length of the CDR3 is 12 residues. In germline, CDR1 is SNHLY, CDR2 FYNNEI. The CDR3 protein is CASTEMDREEFF. Written as DNA, the CDR3 is TGTGCCAGCACTGAAATGGACAGAGAGGAGTTCTTC.